This TCR beta chain came from a study of CD8 T cells in Susac syndrome. Whole-study findings and limits: The study recognized that its TCR sequencing and HLA analysis covered a relatively small number of individuals.

Remarks on this clonotype: The antigen is not known.

It was with random hexamers that 0.5 to 1 ug RNA was reverse transcribed. Multiplex immunoSEQ PCR targeted 54 Vbeta and 13 Jbeta TCR beta segments. TCRdb ran MiXCR on the immunoSEQ multiplex PCR reads and lists one entry per CDR3 protein. The table has some 180,000 distinct CDR3 sequences, approximately 94% seen once. From blood CD8+ and CD4+ T cells, the TCR beta chain was sequenced. Age- and sex-matched healthy donors served as the control group. Trimming left V 10 bases short and J 2 bases short, with 14 bases between. There are 14 residues in the CDR3. The V gene's germline CDR1 is MNHEY and CDR2 SMNVEV (reference sequence).

Sequencing was performed on CD4+ T cells from PBMCs. V and J are TRBV27 and TRBJ2-2; D is possibly TRBD2 (6 bases). The receptor's source is a human donor in good health. CDR3 region: CATSGLFNTGELFF. CDR3 nucleotide sequence: TGTGCCACCTCGGGACTTTTTAACACCGGGGAGCTGTTTTTT.